The text below deals with one T cell receptor beta chain. The antigen is unknown. Investigators excluded patients with uncontrolled infection, other autoimmune disease, pregnancy or lactation. Clinical symptoms, serum thyroxine and TRAb, thyroid ultrasound and orbital computed tomography were used for the diagnoses. This sample stems from a study of T cells in Graves' hyperthyroidism and ophthalmopathy. Study results and limitations: Most thyroid clonotypes expanded above 0.001 were also detected in blood. From stable hyperthyroidism, ophthalmopathy was set apart by a 13 V-J model.

The V gene end was trimmed by 6 bases and the J gene end by 0 bases; junction bases not matched to a gene: 4. This CDR3 spans 14 amino acids. Germline V lookup: CDR1 DFQATT, CDR2 SNEGSKA (reference sequence). RNA transcripts were the template for amplifying TCR beta CDR3 regions. The HTBI primer set served for first-round RT-PCR of the TCR CDR3. TCRdb ran MiXCR on the multiplex PCR reads and lists one entry per CDR3 protein. Of about 570,000 distinct CDR3 sequences detected, around 45% appear once; the ten largest clones hold roughly 19%. The genes are TRBV20-1 and TRBJ1-3; 8 bases match TRBD1. Sequencing input: peripheral blood or thyroid tissue (not recorded which). This clonotype originated in an adult woman with Graves' disease, either hyperthyroidism or ophthalmopathy (not recorded which). CDR3 nucleotide sequence: TGCAGTGCCCAGGACAGGGCCTCTGGAAACACCATATATTTT. Protein: CSAQDRASGNTIYF.